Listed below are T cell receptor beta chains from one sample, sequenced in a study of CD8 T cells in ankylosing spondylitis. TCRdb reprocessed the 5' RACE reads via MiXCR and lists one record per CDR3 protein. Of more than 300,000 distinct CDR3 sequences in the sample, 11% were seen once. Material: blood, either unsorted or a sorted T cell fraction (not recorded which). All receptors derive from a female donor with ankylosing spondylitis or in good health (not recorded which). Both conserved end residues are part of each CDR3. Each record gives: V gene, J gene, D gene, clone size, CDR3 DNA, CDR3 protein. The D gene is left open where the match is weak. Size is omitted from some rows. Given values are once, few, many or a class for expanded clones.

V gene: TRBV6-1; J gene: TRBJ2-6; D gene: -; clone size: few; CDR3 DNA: TGTGCCAGCAGTGCACGTAGGTCGGCAGGGGATATCTCTGGGGCCAACGTCCTGACTTTC; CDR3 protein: CASSARRSAGDISGANVLTF
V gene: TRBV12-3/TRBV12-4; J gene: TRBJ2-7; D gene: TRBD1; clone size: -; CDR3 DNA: TGTGCCAGCAGGGTCGGGACAGGGGCCCCCTCCTACGAGCAGTACTTC; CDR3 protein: CASRVGTGAPSYEQYF
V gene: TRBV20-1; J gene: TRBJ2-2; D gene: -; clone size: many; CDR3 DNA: TGCAGTGCGTCCCGTGTGGGGACCGGGGAGCTGTTTTTT; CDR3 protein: CSASRVGTGELFF
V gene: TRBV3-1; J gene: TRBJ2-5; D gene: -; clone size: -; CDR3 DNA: TGTGCCAGCAGCCAAGATGGGAAGACTAGGGGGGGAAAGACCCAGTACTTC; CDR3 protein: CASSQDGKTRGGKTQYF
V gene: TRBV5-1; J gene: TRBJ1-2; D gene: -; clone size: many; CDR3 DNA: TGCGCCAGCAGGTCGGGGGATCTCACTCTCTATGGCTACACCTTC; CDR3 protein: CASRSGDLTLYGYTF
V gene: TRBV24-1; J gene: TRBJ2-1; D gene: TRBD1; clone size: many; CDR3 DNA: TGTGCCACCAGTGTCCCAGGGGGATACAATGAGCAGTTCTTC; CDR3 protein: CATSVPGGYNEQFF
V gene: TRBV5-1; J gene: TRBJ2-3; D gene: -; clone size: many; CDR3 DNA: TGTGCCAGCAGCTCTACTAGCACAGATACGCAGTATTTT; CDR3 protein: CASSSTSTDTQYF
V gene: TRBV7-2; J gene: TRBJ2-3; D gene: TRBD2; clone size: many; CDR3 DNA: TGTGCCAGCAGCCAAAGTAGGACTAGCTTGACTACGCAGTATTTT; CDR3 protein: CASSQSRTSLTTQYF
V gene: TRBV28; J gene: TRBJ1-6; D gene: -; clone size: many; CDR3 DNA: TGTGCCAGCAGTTTAGGGGGGAGCTCCTATAATTCACCCCTCCACTTT; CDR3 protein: CASSLGGSSYNSPLHF
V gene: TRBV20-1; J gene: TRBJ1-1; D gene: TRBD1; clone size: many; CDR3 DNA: TGCAGTGCTCTTGACAGGGTGAGCACTGAAGCTTTCTTT; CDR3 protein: CSALDRVSTEAFF
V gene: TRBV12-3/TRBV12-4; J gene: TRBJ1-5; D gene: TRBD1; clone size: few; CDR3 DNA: TGTGCCAGCAGCACGGACAGGCTAGTGGGACAGCCCCAGCATTTT; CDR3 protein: CASSTDRLVGQPQHF
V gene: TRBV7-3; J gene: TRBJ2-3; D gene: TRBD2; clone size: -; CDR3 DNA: TGTGCCAGCAGCCTCTCCTTAGCGGGGGGTAGTGATACGCAGTATTTT; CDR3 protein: CASSLSLAGGSDTQYF
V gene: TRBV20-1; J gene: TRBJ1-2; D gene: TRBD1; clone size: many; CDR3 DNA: TGCAGTGCTCTGACAGGGGCCCTTAACTATGGCTACACCTTC; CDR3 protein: CSALTGALNYGYTF
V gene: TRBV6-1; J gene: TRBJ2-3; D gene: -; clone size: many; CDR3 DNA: TGTGCCAGCAGCCGGGACACAGGAGATACGCAGTATTTT; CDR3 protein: CASSRDTGDTQYF
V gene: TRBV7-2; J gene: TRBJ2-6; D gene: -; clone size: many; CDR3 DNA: TGTGCCAGCAGCTTCCGATCTGGGGCCAACGTCCTGACTTTC; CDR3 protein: CASSFRSGANVLTF
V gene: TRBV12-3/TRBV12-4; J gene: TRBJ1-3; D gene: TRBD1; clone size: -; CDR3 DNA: TGTGCCAGCAGTAGGACAGGTGGAAACACCATATATTTT; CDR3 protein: CASSRTGGNTIYF
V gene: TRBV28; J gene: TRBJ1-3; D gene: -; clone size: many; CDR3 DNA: TGTGCCAGCAGTCCAGGGATGGTGTACACCATATATTTT; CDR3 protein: CASSPGMVYTIYF
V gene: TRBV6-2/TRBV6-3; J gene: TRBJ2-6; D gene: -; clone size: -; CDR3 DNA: TGTGCCAGCAGTTACTCGGGGTCTGGGGCCAACGTCCTGACTTTC; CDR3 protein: CASSYSGSGANVLTF
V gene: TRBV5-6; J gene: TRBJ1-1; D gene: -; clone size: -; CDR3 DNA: TGTGCCAGCAGCTTGGCCGGTGTGGTTAGGGGCACTGAAGCTTTCTTT; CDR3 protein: CASSLAGVVRGTEAFF
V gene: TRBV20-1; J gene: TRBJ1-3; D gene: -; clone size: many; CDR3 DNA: TGCAGTGCTAGGGGCGCCTGGTTTAACACCATATATTTT; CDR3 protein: CSARGAWFNTIYF
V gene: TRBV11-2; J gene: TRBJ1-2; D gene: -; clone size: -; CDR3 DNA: TGTGCCAGCAGCTTAGAAGCAGACTATGGCTACACCTTC; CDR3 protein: CASSLEADYGYTF
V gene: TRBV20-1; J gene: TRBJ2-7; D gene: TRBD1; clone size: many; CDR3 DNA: TGCAGTGCTAGACCGGACAGGGGGGCAATAAGCTCCTACGAGCAGTACTTC; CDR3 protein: CSARPDRGAISSYEQYF
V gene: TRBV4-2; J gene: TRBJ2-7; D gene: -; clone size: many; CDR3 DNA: TGTGCCAGCAGCCAAGATTCGGATCTCTCCTACGAGCAGTACTTC; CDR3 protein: CASSQDSDLSYEQYF
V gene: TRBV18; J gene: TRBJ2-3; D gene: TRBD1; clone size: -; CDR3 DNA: TGTGTCAGCTCACCAGGGGGAGATGATACGCAGTATTTT; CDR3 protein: CVSSPGGDDTQYF
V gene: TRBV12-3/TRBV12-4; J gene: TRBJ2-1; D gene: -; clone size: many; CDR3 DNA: TGTGCCAGCACCCACGGGCTAGCGAACAATGAGCAGTTCTTC; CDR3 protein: CASTHGLANNEQFF
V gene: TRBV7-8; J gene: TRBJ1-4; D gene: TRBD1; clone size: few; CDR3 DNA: TGTGCCAGCAGCTTCGGTCCACAGGGACAGGCTAATGAAAAACTGTTTTTT; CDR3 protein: CASSFGPQGQANEKLFF
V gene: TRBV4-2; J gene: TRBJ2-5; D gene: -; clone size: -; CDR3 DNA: TGTGCCAGCAGCCAAGATCGAGGGGGGACCCAGACCCAGTACTTC; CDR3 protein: CASSQDRGGTQTQYF
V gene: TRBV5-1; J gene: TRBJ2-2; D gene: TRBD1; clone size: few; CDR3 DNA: TGCGCCAGCAGCACGGACAGGGTTGGCACCGGGGAGCTGTTTTTT; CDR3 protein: CASSTDRVGTGELFF
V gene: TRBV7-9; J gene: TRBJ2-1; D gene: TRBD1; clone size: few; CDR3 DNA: TGTGCCAGCAGCCCGTACCGGGACAGGGAATACAATGAGCAGTTCTTC; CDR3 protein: CASSPYRDREYNEQFF
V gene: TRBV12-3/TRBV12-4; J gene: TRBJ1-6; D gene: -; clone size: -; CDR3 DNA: TGTGCCAGCAGTTTGTCAAATTCACCCCTCCACTTT; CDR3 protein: CASSLSNSPLHF
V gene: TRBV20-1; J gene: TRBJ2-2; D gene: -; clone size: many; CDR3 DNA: TGCAGTGCTAGAGATATGGGGTGGTTTAACACCGGGGAGCTGTTTTTT; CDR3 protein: CSARDMGWFNTGELFF